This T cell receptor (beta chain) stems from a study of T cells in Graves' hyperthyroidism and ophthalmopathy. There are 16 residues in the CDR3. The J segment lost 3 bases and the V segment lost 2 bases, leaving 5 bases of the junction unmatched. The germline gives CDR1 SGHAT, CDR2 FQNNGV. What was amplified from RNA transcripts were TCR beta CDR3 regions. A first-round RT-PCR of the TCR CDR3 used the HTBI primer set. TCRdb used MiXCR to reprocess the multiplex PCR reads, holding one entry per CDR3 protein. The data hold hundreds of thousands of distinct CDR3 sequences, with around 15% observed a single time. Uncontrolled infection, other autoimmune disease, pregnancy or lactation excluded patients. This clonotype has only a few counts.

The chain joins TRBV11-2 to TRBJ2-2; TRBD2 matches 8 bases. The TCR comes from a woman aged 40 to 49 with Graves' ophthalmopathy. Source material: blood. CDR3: CASSLRGSGDTGELFF. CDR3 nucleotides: TGTGCCAGCAGCTTAAGAGGTAGCGGGGACACCGGGGAGCTGTTTTTT.